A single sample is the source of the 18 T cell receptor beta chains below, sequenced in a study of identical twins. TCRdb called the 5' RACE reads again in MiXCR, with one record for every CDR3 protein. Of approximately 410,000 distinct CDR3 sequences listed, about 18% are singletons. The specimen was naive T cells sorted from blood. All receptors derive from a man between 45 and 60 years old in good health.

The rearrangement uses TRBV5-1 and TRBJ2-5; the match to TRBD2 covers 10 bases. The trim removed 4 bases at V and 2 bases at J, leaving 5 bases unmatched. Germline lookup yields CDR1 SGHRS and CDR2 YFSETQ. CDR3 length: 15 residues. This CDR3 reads CASSPGTSEQETQYF. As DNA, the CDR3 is TGCGCCAGCAGCCCCGGGACTAGCGAACAAGAGACCCAGTACTTC.

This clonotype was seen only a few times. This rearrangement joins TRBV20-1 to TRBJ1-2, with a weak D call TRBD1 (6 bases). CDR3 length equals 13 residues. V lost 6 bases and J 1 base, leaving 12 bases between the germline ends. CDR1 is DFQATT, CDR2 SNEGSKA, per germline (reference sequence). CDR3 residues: CSARGHLNYGYTF. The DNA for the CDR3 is TGCAGTGCCAGGGGACACCTTAACTATGGCTACACCTTC.

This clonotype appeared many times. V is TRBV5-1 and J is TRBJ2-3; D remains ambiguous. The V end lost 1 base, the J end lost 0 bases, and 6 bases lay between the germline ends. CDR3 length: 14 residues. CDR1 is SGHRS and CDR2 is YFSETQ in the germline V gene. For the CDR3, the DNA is TGCGCCAGCAGCTTGACCCCCAGCACAGATACGCAGTATTTT. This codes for CASSLTPSTDTQYF.

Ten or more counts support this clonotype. CDR3 amino acids: CAISESTRGTGELFF. The DNA of the CDR3 is TGTGCCATCAGTGAGTCGACCAGGGGCACCGGGGAGCTGTTTTTT. J is TRBJ2-2 and V is TRBV10-3; maybe TRBD1 (6 bases). Germline V gene sequence: CDR1 ENHRY, CDR2 SYGVKD. This CDR3 has 15 amino acids. Between the trimmed V and J ends, which lost 0 bases and 4 bases, there was a span of 9 bases.

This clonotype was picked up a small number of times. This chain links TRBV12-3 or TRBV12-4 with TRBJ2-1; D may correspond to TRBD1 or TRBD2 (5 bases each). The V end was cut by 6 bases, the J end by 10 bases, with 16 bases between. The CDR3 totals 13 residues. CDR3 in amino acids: CASSLYLGDEQFF. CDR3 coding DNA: TGTGCCAGCAGCCTTTATTTAGGGGACGAGCAGTTCTTC.

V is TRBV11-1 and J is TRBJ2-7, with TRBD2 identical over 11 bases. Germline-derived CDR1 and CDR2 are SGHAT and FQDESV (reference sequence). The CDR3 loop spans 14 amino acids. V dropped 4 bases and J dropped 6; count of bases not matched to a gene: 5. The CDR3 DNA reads TGTGCCAGCAGCTCCTTAGCGGGGGGGGCCGAGCAGTACTTC. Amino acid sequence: CASSSLAGGAEQYF.

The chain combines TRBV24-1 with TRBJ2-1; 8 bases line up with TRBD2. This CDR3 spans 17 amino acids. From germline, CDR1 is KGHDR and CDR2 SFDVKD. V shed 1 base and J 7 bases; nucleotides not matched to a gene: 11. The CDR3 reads CATSDFRGTRGMNEQFF. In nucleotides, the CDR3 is TGTGCCACCAGTGATTTCCGCGGGACTAGGGGGATGAATGAGCAGTTCTTC.

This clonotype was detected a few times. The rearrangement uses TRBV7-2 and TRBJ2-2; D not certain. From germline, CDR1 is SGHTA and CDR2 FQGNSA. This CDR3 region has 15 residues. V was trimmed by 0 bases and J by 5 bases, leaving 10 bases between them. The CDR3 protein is CASSLAYERTGELFF. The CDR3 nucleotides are TGTGCCAGCAGCTTAGCTTATGAACGTACCGGGGAGCTGTTTTTT.

CDR3 nucleotide sequence: TGTGCCAGTGCAAACCCGGGACAGTTTACCGGGGAGCTGTTTTTT. Translating gives CASANPGQFTGELFF. This sequence joins TRBV12-3 or TRBV12-4 and TRBJ2-2; 7 bases map to TRBD1. The junction had 12 bases not matched to a gene; V was cut back by 9 bases and J by 5 bases. The CDR3 loop spans 15 amino acids.

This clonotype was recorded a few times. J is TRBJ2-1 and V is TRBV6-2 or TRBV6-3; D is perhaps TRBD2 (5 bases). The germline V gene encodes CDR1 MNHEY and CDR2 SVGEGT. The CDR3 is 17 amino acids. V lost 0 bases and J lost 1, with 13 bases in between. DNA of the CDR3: TGTGCCAGCAGTTACTCGTCTAAGCGGAGGTCCTACAATGAGCAGTTCTTC. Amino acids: CASSYSSKRRSYNEQFF.

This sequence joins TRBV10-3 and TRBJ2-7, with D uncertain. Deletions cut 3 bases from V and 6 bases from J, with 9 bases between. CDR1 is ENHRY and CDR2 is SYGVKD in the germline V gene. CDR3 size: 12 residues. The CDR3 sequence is CAISDRLGEQYF. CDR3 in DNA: TGTGCCATCAGTGATCGGCTAGGCGAGCAGTACTTC.

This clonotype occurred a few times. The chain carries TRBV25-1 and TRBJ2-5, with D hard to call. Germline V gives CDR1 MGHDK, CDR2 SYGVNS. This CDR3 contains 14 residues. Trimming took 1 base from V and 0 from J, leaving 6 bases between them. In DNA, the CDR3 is TGTGCCAGCAGTGAATCAGGACACCAAGAGACCCAGTACTTC. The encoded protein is CASSESGHQETQYF.

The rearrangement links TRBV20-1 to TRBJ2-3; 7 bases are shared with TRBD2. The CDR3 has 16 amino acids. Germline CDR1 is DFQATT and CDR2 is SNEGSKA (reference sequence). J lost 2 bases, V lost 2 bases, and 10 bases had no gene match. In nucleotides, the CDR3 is TGCAGTGCTAGACTTCCTCAAGCGGGACCCACAGATACGCAGTATTTT. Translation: CSARLPQAGPTDTQYF.

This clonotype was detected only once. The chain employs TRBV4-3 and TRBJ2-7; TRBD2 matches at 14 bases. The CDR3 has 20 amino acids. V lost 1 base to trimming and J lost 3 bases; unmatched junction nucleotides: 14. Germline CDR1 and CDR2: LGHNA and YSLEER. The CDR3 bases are TGCGCCAGCAGCCAAGTATTTAGACTAGCGGGAGGGCCGCTCAGCTACGAGCAGTACTTC. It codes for CASSQVFRLAGGPLSYEQYF.

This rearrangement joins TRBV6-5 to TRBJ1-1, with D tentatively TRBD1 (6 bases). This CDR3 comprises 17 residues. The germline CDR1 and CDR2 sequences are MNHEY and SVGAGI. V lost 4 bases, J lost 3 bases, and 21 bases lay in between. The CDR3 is CASSSLTEGVMDTEAFF. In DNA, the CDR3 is TGTGCCAGCAGTTCCTTGACGGAGGGGGTGATGGACACTGAAGCTTTCTTT.

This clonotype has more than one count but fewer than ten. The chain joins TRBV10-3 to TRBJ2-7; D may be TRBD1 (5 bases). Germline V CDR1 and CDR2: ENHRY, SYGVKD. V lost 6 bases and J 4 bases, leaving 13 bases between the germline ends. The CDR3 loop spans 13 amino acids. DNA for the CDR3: TGTGCCATCAGACAGGACATCATATACGAGCAGTACTTC. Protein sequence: CAIRQDIIYEQYF.

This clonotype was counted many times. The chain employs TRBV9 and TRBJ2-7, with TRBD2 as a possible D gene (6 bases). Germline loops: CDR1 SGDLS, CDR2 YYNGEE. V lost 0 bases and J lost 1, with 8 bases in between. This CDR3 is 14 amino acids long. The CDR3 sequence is CASSVDGGSYEQYF. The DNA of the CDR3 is TGTGCCAGCAGCGTAGATGGGGGGTCCTACGAGCAGTACTTC.

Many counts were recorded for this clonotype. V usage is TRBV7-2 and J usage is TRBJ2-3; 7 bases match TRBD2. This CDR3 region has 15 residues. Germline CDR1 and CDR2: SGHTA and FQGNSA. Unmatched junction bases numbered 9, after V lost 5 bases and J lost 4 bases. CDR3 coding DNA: TGTGCCAGCAGCCAGCTGGGGACTACCTCAGATACGCAGTATTTT. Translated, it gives CASSQLGTTSDTQYF.